A selection of T cell receptor beta chains follows, all from one sample in a study of beta chain features in type 1 diabetes. Produced via immunoSEQ multiplex PCR; TCRdb's table is partial and in-frame only. The sample has about 350,000 clones; roughly a fifth are singletons. The sequencing input was naive CD4+ T cells from blood. These receptor sequences come from a woman aged 18-29 years in good health. Each CDR3 is given with its conserved first and last residue. D genes are given only for firm matches. Only some rows state a clone size, as once, few, many or a class for expanded clones.

v_gene: TRBV5-1
abundance: .
d_gene: .
j_gene: TRBJ1-2
CDR3nt: TGCGCCAGCAGCTTGTCGGCAGGGGAATATGGCTACACCTTC
CDR3aa: CASSLSAGEYGYTF

v_gene: TRBV18
abundance: .
d_gene: .
j_gene: TRBJ2-7
CDR3nt: TGTGCCAGCTCACTTGGGGCAGGCTTGACCTACGAGCAGTACTTC
CDR3aa: CASSLGAGLTYEQYF

v_gene: TRBV7-3
abundance: .
d_gene: .
j_gene: TRBJ2-2
CDR3nt: TGTGCCAGCAGCTTATTGGAGGGTAACGGGGAGCTGTTTTTT
CDR3aa: CASSLLEGNGELFF

v_gene: TRBV30
abundance: .
d_gene: .
j_gene: TRBJ1-1
CDR3nt: TGTGCCTGGATCCCTAACACTGAAGCTTTCTTT
CDR3aa: CAWIPNTEAFF

v_gene: TRBV7-2
abundance: few
d_gene: .
j_gene: TRBJ2-3
CDR3nt: TGTGCCAGCACCCTCCCTAGCGCCTCCACAGATACGCAGTATTTT
CDR3aa: CASTLPSASTDTQYF

v_gene: TRBV6-1
abundance: few
d_gene: .
j_gene: TRBJ1-3
CDR3nt: TGTGCCAGCAGTGAACTCTCTGGAAACACCATATATTTT
CDR3aa: CASSELSGNTIYF

v_gene: TRBV30
abundance: .
d_gene: .
j_gene: TRBJ1-1
CDR3nt: TGTGCCTGCATCAGGGGCTTCAACACTGAAGCTTTCTTT
CDR3aa: CACIRGFNTEAFF

v_gene: TRBV10-3
abundance: .
d_gene: .
j_gene: TRBJ2-4
CDR3nt: TGTGCCATCAGTGACGCGGGAAACATTCAGTACTTC
CDR3aa: CAISDAGNIQYF

v_gene: TRBV10-3
abundance: .
d_gene: .
j_gene: TRBJ2-3
CDR3nt: TGTGCCATCAGTGAGTCGGGAGGCGGCGGGGCTAATACGCAGTATTTT
CDR3aa: CAISESGGGGANTQYF

v_gene: TRBV5-1
abundance: .
d_gene: TRBD1
j_gene: TRBJ1-1
CDR3nt: TGCGCCAGCAGCTTGTCGGGACAGGGTAACACTGAAGCTTTCTTT
CDR3aa: CASSLSGQGNTEAFF

v_gene: TRBV18
abundance: few
d_gene: .
j_gene: TRBJ2-6
CDR3nt: TGTGCCAGCTCACCCACCGAGGCCTCTGGGGCCAACGTCCTGACTTTC
CDR3aa: CASSPTEASGANVLTF

v_gene: TRBV7-2
abundance: .
d_gene: .
j_gene: TRBJ1-5
CDR3nt: TGTGCCAGCACCCTGGGGGGTCTGCAGCCCCAGCATTTT
CDR3aa: CASTLGGLQPQHF

v_gene: TRBV6-6
abundance: .
d_gene: TRBD1
j_gene: TRBJ1-1
CDR3nt: TGTGCCAGCAGCGAGACAGGGGCTCAGTTAAGGACTGAAGCTTTCTTT
CDR3aa: CASSETGAQLRTEAFF

v_gene: TRBV6-6
abundance: few
d_gene: TRBD1
j_gene: TRBJ2-1
CDR3nt: TGTGCCAGCAGTTACTCAACGAGGGGGCAAGGGCAGTTCTTC
CDR3aa: CASSYSTRGQGQFF

v_gene: TRBV7-9
abundance: few
d_gene: TRBD1
j_gene: TRBJ2-3
CDR3nt: TGTGCCAGCAGCCAAGAGGGGGCAGGAGATACGCAGTATTTT
CDR3aa: CASSQEGAGDTQYF

v_gene: TRBV30
abundance: .
d_gene: .
j_gene: TRBJ2-1
CDR3nt: TGTGCCTGGAATACTAGGAGAGAGCAGTTCTTC
CDR3aa: CAWNTRREQFF

v_gene: TRBV6-6
abundance: few
d_gene: .
j_gene: TRBJ2-7
CDR3nt: TGTGCCACCACTGGGCGGGGAGAGTACGAGCAGTACTTC
CDR3aa: CATTGRGEYEQYF

v_gene: TRBV9
abundance: .
d_gene: .
j_gene: TRBJ2-1
CDR3nt: TGTGCCAGCAGCGCCAGAGCGACAGGCCGATCCTACAATGAGCAGTTCTTC
CDR3aa: CASSARATGRSYNEQFF

v_gene: TRBV6-5
abundance: few
d_gene: .
j_gene: TRBJ1-1
CDR3nt: TGTGCCAGCAGTTACTGGACAGAGGGGAACACTGAAGCTTTCTTT
CDR3aa: CASSYWTEGNTEAFF

v_gene: TRBV25-1
abundance: .
d_gene: TRBD2
j_gene: TRBJ2-3
CDR3nt: TGTGCCAGCAGTAATCACCGGGGGGGGACAGATACGCAGTATTTT
CDR3aa: CASSNHRGGTDTQYF

v_gene: TRBV21-1
abundance: .
d_gene: .
j_gene: TRBJ1-4
CDR3nt: TGTGCCAGCAGCAAACAGGGGTTTGAAAAACTGTTTTTT
CDR3aa: CASSKQGFEKLFF

v_gene: TRBV6-6
abundance: few
d_gene: .
j_gene: TRBJ1-5
CDR3nt: TGTGCCAGCAGTGACCGAGGGCGGGGGAATCAGCCCCAGCATTTT
CDR3aa: CASSDRGRGNQPQHF

v_gene: TRBV19
abundance: .
d_gene: TRBD2
j_gene: TRBJ2-1
CDR3nt: TGTGCCACCACACCCGGGACTAGCGGGAGGGCCTACTTGATCTCCTACAATGAGCAGTTCTTC
CDR3aa: CATTPGTSGRAYLISYNEQFF

v_gene: TRBV19
abundance: few
d_gene: .
j_gene: TRBJ2-4
CDR3nt: TGTGCCAGTAGTAACGGACAGACTCAGTACTTC
CDR3aa: CASSNGQTQYF

v_gene: TRBV5-4
abundance: .
d_gene: TRBD1
j_gene: TRBJ1-2
CDR3nt: TGTGCCAGCAGCTCCGGGACAGGGGAGGGCTACACCTTC
CDR3aa: CASSSGTGEGYTF

v_gene: TRBV18
abundance: few
d_gene: TRBD1
j_gene: TRBJ1-2
CDR3nt: TGTGCCAGCTCACTCGGACAGGGGACCTATGGCTACACCTTC
CDR3aa: CASSLGQGTYGYTF